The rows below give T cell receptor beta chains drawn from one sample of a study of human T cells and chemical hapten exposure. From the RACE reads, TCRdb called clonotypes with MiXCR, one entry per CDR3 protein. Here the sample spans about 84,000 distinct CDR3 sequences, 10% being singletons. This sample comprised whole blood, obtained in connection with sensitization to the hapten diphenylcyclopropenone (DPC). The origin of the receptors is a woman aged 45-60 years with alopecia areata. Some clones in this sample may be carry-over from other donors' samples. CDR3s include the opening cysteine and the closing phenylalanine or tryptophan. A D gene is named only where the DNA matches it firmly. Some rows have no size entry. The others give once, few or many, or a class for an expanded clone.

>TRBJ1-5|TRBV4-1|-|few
TGCGCCAGCAGCCCGACCTTCGTTCAGCCCCAGCATTTT
CASSPTFVQPQHF
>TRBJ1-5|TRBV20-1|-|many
TGCAGTGCTCAGACAGAACCCAATCAGCCCCAGCATTTT
CSAQTEPNQPQHF
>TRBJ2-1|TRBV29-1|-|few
TGCAGCGTTGAAGCGGTGAGCTCCTACAATGAGCAGTTCTTC
CSVEAVSSYNEQFF
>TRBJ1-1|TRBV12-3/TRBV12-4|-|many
TGTGCCAGCAGTTTACTGCGGGGGAGCACTGAAGCTTTCTTT
CASSLLRGSTEAFF
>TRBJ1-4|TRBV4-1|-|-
TGCGCCAGCAGCCAAGTGGTTAGTCTCCCAAATGAACTGTTTTTT
CASSQVVSLPNELFF
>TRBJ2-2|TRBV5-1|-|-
TGCGCCAGCAGCTTGACAGGGATTGACACCGGGGAGCTGTTTTTT
CASSLTGIDTGELFF
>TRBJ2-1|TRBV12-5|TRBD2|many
TGTGCTAGTGGTTTGGCTTCATTTATGGGGACTAAACATGAGCAGTTCTTC
CASGLASFMGTKHEQFF
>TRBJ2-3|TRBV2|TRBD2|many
TGTGCCAGCAGTGCGGCTAGCGGGAGTAGAGATACGCAGTATTTT
CASSAASGSRDTQYF
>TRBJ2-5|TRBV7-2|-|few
TGTGCCAGCAGCCACGGGCCCGAGAAGACCCAGTACTTC
CASSHGPEKTQYF
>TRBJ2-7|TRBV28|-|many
TGTGCCAGCAGCCCTAGCCTTGCAGGAACGCCGGGGGAGCAGTACTTC
CASSPSLAGTPGEQYF
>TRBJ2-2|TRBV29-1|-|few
TGCAGCGTTGGAAGACAGGGAGGGTCCGGGGAGCTGTTTTTT
CSVGRQGGSGELFF
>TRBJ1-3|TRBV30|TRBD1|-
TGTGCCTGGAGAGGCTTTGGACAGGGAGTCTTCTCTGGAAACACCATATATTTT
CAWRGFGQGVFSGNTIYF
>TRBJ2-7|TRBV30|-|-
TGTGCCTGGAGTGTGAGAACTAGCCTCGCCGAGCAGTACTTC
CAWSVRTSLAEQYF
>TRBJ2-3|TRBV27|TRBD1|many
TGTGCCAGCACCCTGACAGGGCTCGCAGATACGCAGTATTTT
CASTLTGLADTQYF
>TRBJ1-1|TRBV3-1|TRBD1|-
TGTGCCAGCAGCCAGAACAGGGGGTTCGGCACTGAAGCTTTCTTT
CASSQNRGFGTEAFF
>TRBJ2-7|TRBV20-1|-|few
TGCAGTGCTATCGGGACCCGCTGGGAGCAGTACTTC
CSAIGTRWEQYF
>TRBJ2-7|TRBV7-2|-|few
TGTGCCAGCAGCTTAGGGGACACACTGGGGCAGTACTTC
CASSLGDTLGQYF
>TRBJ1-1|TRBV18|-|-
TGTGCCAGCTCTCACAGGGATGGGAGCACTGAAGCTTTCTTT
CASSHRDGSTEAFF
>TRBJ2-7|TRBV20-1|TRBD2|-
TGCAGTGCTAGAGGGGGAGGGAACTCCTACGAGCAGTACTTC
CSARGGGNSYEQYF
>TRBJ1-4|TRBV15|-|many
TGTGCCACCAGCAGAGATTTTTCCCCGGTTAATGAAAAACTGTTTTTT
CATSRDFSPVNEKLFF
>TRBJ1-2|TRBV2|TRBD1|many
TGTGCCAGCAGCGGACAGGGGAGTGCCTATGGCTACACCTTC
CASSGQGSAYGYTF
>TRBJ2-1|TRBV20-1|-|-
TGCAGTGCCCCCCGGTTTGAGTACAATGAGCAGTTCTTC
CSAPRFEYNEQFF
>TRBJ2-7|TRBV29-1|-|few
TGCAGCGTTGGGGGGGACCCAATCCGCGAGCAGTACTTC
CSVGGDPIREQYF
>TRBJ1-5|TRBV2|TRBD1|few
TGTGCCAGCAGGGCGACAGGGAGCAATCAGCCCCAGCATTTT
CASRATGSNQPQHF
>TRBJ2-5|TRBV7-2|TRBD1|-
TGTGCCAGCAGCTTAACAGGGGGCGGTGAGACCCAGTACTTC
CASSLTGGGETQYF
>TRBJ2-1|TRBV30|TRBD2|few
TGTGCCTGGAGTCGACTAGCGGGAGATCGTTATGAGCAGTTCTTC
CAWSRLAGDRYEQFF
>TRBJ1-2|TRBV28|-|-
TGTGCCAGCAGCCGGTATGGCTACACCTTC
CASSRYGYTF
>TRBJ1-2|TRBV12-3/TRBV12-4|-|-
TGTGCCAGCACCAAACAGGCGGGTGGCTACACCTTC
CASTKQAGGYTF
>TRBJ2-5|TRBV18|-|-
TGTGCCAGCTCACCGCTGAAGTTGGGGGCATCCCAAGAGACCCAGTACTTC
CASSPLKLGASQETQYF
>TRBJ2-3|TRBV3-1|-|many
TGTGCCAGCAGCCAAGAGGCGGGACTCACAGATACGCAGTATTTT
CASSQEAGLTDTQYF
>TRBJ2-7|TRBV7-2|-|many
TGTGCCAGCAGCTTAGCGCTAACAGGGCCCTACGAGCAGTACTTC
CASSLALTGPYEQYF
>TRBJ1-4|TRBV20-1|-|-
TGCAGTGCCAGGAGTGCGGGCGGGGCTAATGAAAAACTGTTTTTT
CSARSAGGANEKLFF
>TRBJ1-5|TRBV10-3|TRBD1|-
TGTGCCATCAGTGAGTCGACAGGGGGGAACAATCAGCCCCAGCATTTT
CAISESTGGNNQPQHF
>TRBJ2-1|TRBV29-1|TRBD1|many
TGCAGCGTTGTTCACAGGGGGTCGTCCAATGAGCAGTTCTTC
CSVVHRGSSNEQFF
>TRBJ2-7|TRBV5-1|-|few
TGCGCCAGCAGCAAGGAGGGTGAGCAGTACTTC
CASSKEGEQYF